This T cell receptor beta chain was observed in a study of OX40 agonist ivuxolimab in advanced cancers. Study background: Patients received ivuxolimab, an intravenous treatment, every 2 weeks at 0.01 to 10 mg/kg. A diagnosis of hepatocellular carcinoma, melanoma, renal cell or head and neck cancer was present in dose-escalation patients.

Only one count was recorded for this clone. Its antigen is not identified. The assay was immunoSEQ multiplex PCR, and TCRdb's table has in-frame clones only and misses some. The table records 48,000 or so clones, about four fifths of them present only once. Study-wide points: Determination of antigen specificity was not performed for the expanded peripheral T cells. Partial responders treated at 0.1-3.0 mg/kg exhibited clonal expansion among the lowest measured.

The material sequenced was CD4+ or CD8+ T cells sorted from blood, taken in a trial of the OX40 agonist ivuxolimab. This clonotype originated in an adult with an advanced solid tumor such as melanoma, head and neck, liver or kidney cancer.

DNA of the CDR3: TGCAGCGTTGAAGGACAGGACTCTTACGAGCAGTACTTC. Protein: CSVEGQDSYEQYF. The chain recombines TRBV29-1 with TRBJ2-7; a weak D match, TRBD1 (6 bases). Deletions cut 1 base from V and 4 bases from J, with 11 bases between. CDR3 length equals 13 residues. The germline CDR1 and CDR2 sequences are SQVTM and ANQGSEA.